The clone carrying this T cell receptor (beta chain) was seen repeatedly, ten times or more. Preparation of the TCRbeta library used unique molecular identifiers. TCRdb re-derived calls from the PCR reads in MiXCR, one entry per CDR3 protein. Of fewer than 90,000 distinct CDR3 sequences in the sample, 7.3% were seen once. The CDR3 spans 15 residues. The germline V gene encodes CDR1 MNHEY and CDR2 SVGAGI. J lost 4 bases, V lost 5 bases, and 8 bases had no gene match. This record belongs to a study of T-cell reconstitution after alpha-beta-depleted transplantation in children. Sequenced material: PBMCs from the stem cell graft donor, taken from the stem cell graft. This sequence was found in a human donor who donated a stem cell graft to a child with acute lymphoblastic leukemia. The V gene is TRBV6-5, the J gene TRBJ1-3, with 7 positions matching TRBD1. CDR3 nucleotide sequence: TGTGCCAGCAGTCGAGGACAGGTCCACGGAAACACCATATATTTT. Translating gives CASSRGQVHGNTIYF.